Presented here are 26 T cell receptor beta chains from one specimen sequenced in a study of T cell responses to AZD1222 COVID-19 vaccine. Clones were sequenced by immunoSEQ multiplex PCR, and TCRdb holds only the in-frame ones, with some missing. The table has about 53,000 clones, roughly 80% seen once. The sample in question was peripheral blood, obtained on day 0 of AZD1222 vaccination. The receptors were gathered from an adult in good health.

Only one count was recorded for this clone. CDR3 bases: TGTGCCAGCAGCTTACTAGCGGGAGAAGAGACCCAGTACTTC. It translates to CASSLLAGEETQYF. The chain links TRBV7-9 to TRBJ2-5; 10 bases agree with TRBD2. Germline values: CDR1 SEHNR, CDR2 FQNEAQ (reference sequence). This CDR3 is built from 14 residues. Trimming took 2 bases from V and 3 from J; bases not matched to a gene: 0.

This clone was observed a single time. The rearrangement links TRBV3-1 (or the pseudogene TRBV3-2) to TRBJ2-7; D gene unclear. V lost 4 bases and J 7 bases, leaving 14 bases between the germline ends. Germline CDR1 is LGHDT and CDR2 is YNNKEL (reference sequence). The CDR3 covers 13 residues. The CDR3 sequence: CASSLGQLREQYF. CDR3 sequence (DNA): TGTGCCAGCAGCCTAGGCCAACTCCGGGAGCAGTACTTC.

This clone was found a few times. CDR3 coding DNA: TGTGCCAGCAGTGGGGGGTTTTCCGGGGCCAACGTCCTGACTTTC. It codes for CASSGGFSGANVLTF. The gene calls are TRBV7-8 and TRBJ2-6; D possibly corresponds to TRBD2 (6 bases). Per the germline V gene, CDR1 is SGHVS and CDR2 is FQNEAQ. There are 15 residues in the CDR3. V shed 6 bases and J shed 4 bases, with 13 bases lying between them.

The chain combines TRBV7-2 with TRBJ1-5; D gene ambiguous. CDR3 length: 13 amino acids. Germline CDR1 reads SGHTA; CDR2 reads FQGNSA. With 1 base removed from V and 4 bases from J, the gap between germline ends came to 5 bases. Here the CDR3 DNA reads TGTGCCAGCAGCTTAGACTGGAATCAGCCCCAGCATTTT. The encoded protein is CASSLDWNQPQHF.

The V gene is TRBV5-3, the J gene TRBJ1-1, with a weak D call TRBD1 (5 bases). TRBV5-3 is identified as an open reading frame with a role that is uncertain. V was cut by 1 base and J by 8 bases, with 12 bases left in between. The CDR3 length is 13 residues. CDR3: CARSLSGTPEAFF. The CDR3 DNA reads TGTGCCAGAAGCTTGTCGGGGACCCCAGAAGCTTTCTTT.

The chain is built from TRBV6-2 or TRBV6-3 and TRBJ1-1, with D possibly matching TRBD1 (5 bases). The germline V and J ends were trimmed by 8 bases and 0 bases, with 13 bases remaining between them. The CDR3 covers 14 residues. In germline, CDR1 is MNHEY, CDR2 SVGEGT. CDR3 residues: CASGPGRMNTEAFF. The CDR3 DNA is TGTGCCAGCGGCCCGGGACGGATGAACACTGAAGCTTTCTTT.

The chain couples TRBV11-2 to TRBJ1-1; 8 bases agree with TRBD1. The CDR3 length is 15 residues. The germline V gene has CDR1 SGHAT and CDR2 FQNNGV. V was clipped by 3 bases and J by 0 bases; unmatched bases: 3. CDR3 bases: TGTGCCAGCAGCTTCAGACAGGGGTTGAACACTGAAGCTTTCTTT. This codes for CASSFRQGLNTEAFF.

The chain has TRBV6-1 and TRBJ2-2; weak D call: TRBD1 (6 bases). The germline V gene has CDR1 MNHNS and CDR2 SASEGT. V lost 2 bases and J 3 bases, leaving 10 bases between the germline ends. CDR3 length: 15 residues. The CDR3 sequence is CASSETTGDTGELFF. CDR3 nucleotide sequence: TGTGCCAGCAGTGAAACGACAGGAGACACCGGGGAGCTGTTTTTT.

The chain is built from TRBV7-8 and TRBJ2-5; D unclear. This CDR3 contains 14 residues. Looked up from germline, CDR1 is SGHVS and CDR2 is FQNEAQ. The V end lost 6 bases, the J end lost 0 bases, and 11 bases lay between the germline ends. CDR3 residues: CASRSGRYQETQYF. CDR3 DNA: TGTGCCAGCAGGTCCGGCAGGTACCAAGAGACCCAGTACTTC. The full variable domain, in which reference TRBV7-8 and TRBJ2-5 provide the parts outside the CDR3, is GAGVSQSPRYKVAKRGQDVALRCDPISGHVSLFWYQQALGQGPEFLTYFQNEAQLDKSGLPSDRFFAERPEGSVSTLKIQRTQQEDSAVYLCASRSGRYQETQYFGPGTRLLVL.

V is TRBV3-1 (or the pseudogene TRBV3-2) and J is TRBJ2-5; 7 nucleotides align to TRBD2. V was clipped by 0 bases and J by 1 base; unmatched bases: 8. CDR1 is LGHDT and CDR2 is YNNKEL in the germline V gene (reference sequence). The CDR3 covers 17 residues. DNA of the CDR3: TGTGCCAGCAGCCAAGATCGATCGCGGGGGACCCAAGAGACCCAGTACTTC. It translates to CASSQDRSRGTQETQYF.

The rearrangement links TRBV5-4 to TRBJ2-1; 11 nucleotides agree with TRBD2. The ends lost 0 bases at V and 7 bases at J; junction bases unmatched: 9. The CDR3 extends over 17 amino acids. CDR1 is SGHNT, CDR2 YYREEE, per germline (reference sequence). The CDR3 loop reads CASSLGRLAGGGNEQFF. CDR3 in DNA: TGTGCCAGCAGCTTGGGGAGGCTAGCGGGAGGTGGGAATGAGCAGTTCTTC.

The chain couples TRBV11-3 to TRBJ2-5, with 8 bases lining up with TRBD2. The CDR3 runs to 16 residues. Germline V CDR1 and CDR2: SGHNT, YENEEA. J was trimmed by 4 bases and V by 3 bases; bases with no gene match: 10. The DNA of the CDR3 is TGTGCCAGCAGCTTCGTAGTGTCGGGAGGGCCAGAGACCCAGTACTTC. Its protein product is CASSFVVSGGPETQYF. The variable domain in full, with the rest retrieved from reference TRBV11-3 and TRBJ2-5, is EAGVVQSPRYKIIEKKQPVAFWCNPISGHNTLYWYLQNLGQGPELLIRYENEEAVDDSQLPKDRFSAERLKGVDSTLKIQPAELGDSAVYLCASSFVVSGGPETQYFGPGTRLLVL.

The table lists this clone with a few counts. The chain is built from TRBV28 and TRBJ1-1; a possible D gene is TRBD1 (6 bases). V lost 2 bases and J lost 0, with 22 bases in between. Germline CDR1 reads MDHEN; CDR2 reads SYDVKM. There are 19 residues in the CDR3. CDR3 coding DNA: TGTGCCAGCAGTTTAACAAGGGGGGGGCATCCCGACATGAACACTGAAGCTTTCTTT. Its translation: CASSLTRGGHPDMNTEAFF.

The chain links TRBV10-2 to TRBJ2-1; 9 nucleotides agree with TRBD1. The CDR3 has 14 residues. The junction had 4 bases not matched to a gene; V was cut back by 5 bases and J by 5 bases. Germline CDR1 reads WSHSY; CDR2 reads SAAADI. This CDR3 reads CASSTGQGDNEQFF. The DNA for the CDR3 is TGCGCCAGCAGTACGGGACAGGGTGACAATGAGCAGTTCTTC.

Details on this clone: One end of the junction is discordant with germline, which a read error may explain. The chain recombines TRBV7-6 with TRBJ2-1; D call uncertain. CDR3 length: 15 amino acids. Germline lookup yields CDR1 SGHVS and CDR2 FNYEAQ. The CDR3 DNA follows: TGTGCCAGCAGATTAGCAGGCCAATCCTACAATGAGCAGTTCTTC. Translation: CASRLAGQSYNEQFF.

The chain carries TRBV11-2 and TRBJ2-7; TRBD2 is a possible D gene (5 bases). The CDR3 covers 15 residues. Germline assignment: CDR1 SGHAT and CDR2 FQNNGV. Trimming removed 0 bases from V and 3 bases from J, with 12 bases in between. CDR3 nucleotides: TGTGCCAGCAGCTTAGATTCCCAACGGGACTACGAGCAGTACTTC. Its translation: CASSLDSQRDYEQYF.

This clone was found a few times. This chain links TRBV18 with TRBJ1-1; D uncertain. The V and J ends lost 2 bases and 1 base respectively, with 8 bases between them. The CDR3 spans 14 residues. Germline V lookup: CDR1 KGHSH, CDR2 LQKENI. CDR3 bases: TGTGCCAGCTCACCAAGAGAGACGAACACTGAAGCTTTCTTT. It is translated as CASSPRETNTEAFF.

In DNA, the CDR3 is TGTGCCAGCAGCTTAGATCGGGCGTATGGCTACACCTTC. Residues: CASSLDRAYGYTF. V and J are TRBV11-2 and TRBJ1-2; D ambiguous. V lost 0 bases and J 5 bases, leaving 7 bases between the germline ends. This CDR3 is built from 13 residues. Germline V gene lookup returns CDR1 SGHAT and CDR2 FQNNGV.

The V gene is TRBV7-8, the J gene TRBJ2-7, with 9 nucleotides matching TRBD1. The CDR3 sequence is 16 residues long. J was trimmed by 9 bases and V by 5 bases; bases with no gene match: 17. The germline V gene encodes CDR1 SGHVS and CDR2 FQNEAQ. CDR3 coding DNA: TGTGCCAGCAGCCCAGGCGGGGGACAGGGTAGGATTGGGCAGTACTTC. It translates to CASSPGGGQGRIGQYF.

The V gene is TRBV20-1, the J gene TRBJ2-7; the match to TRBD1 covers 7 bases. This CDR3 is 11 amino acids long. Germline CDR1 reads DFQATT; CDR2 reads SNEGSKA (reference sequence). CDR3 sequence: CSLTGNYEQYF. The CDR3 DNA sequence: TGCAGCCTGACAGGGAACTACGAGCAGTACTTC.

The chain carries TRBV5-1 and TRBJ2-2; the D call may be TRBD1 or TRBD2 (5 bases each). The CDR3 runs to 15 residues. The germline V gene has CDR1 SGHRS and CDR2 YFSETQ. The V gene lost 0 bases and the J gene lost 6 bases, with 12 bases spanning the gap. CDR3 amino acids: CASSLAPQGAGELFF. CDR3 nucleotide sequence: TGCGCCAGCAGCTTGGCACCGCAGGGAGCCGGGGAGCTGTTTTTT.

The V and J genes are TRBV4-1 and TRBJ2-2; 7 bases line up with TRBD2. With 2 bases clipped from V and 3 bases from J, the junction kept 12 bases outside the gene matches. Per the germline V gene, CDR1 is MGHRA and CDR2 is YSYEKL. The CDR3 spans 18 residues. The CDR3 DNA follows: TGCGCCAGCAGCCAAACCAAGAAGGCTAGCGGTGACACCGGGGAGCTGTTTTTT. This translates into CASSQTKKASGDTGELFF.

V and J are TRBV7-2 and TRBJ1-4; 8 nucleotides match TRBD1. The J segment lost 5 bases and the V segment lost 0 bases, leaving 5 bases of the junction unmatched. The CDR3 runs to 16 residues. CDR1 and CDR2 (germline): SGHTA, FQGNSA. DNA for the CDR3: TGTGCCAGCAGCTTAGCCCGGACAGGGAACAATGAAAAACTGTTTTTT. Protein sequence: CASSLARTGNNEKLFF.

The rearrangement joins TRBV19 to TRBJ2-1, with TRBD2 matching over 8 bases. This CDR3 has 15 residues. Per the germline V gene, CDR1 is LNHDA and CDR2 is SQIVND (reference sequence). The junction had 5 bases not matched to a gene; V was cut back by 4 bases and J by 3 bases. The CDR3 region is CASSSAGGIYNEQFF. Written as DNA, the CDR3 is TGTGCCAGTAGTAGTGCGGGAGGCATCTACAATGAGCAGTTCTTC.

V and J are TRBV7-2 and TRBJ2-2, with 9 bases identical to TRBD2. CDR3 length: 16 amino acids. Germline CDR1 is SGHTA and CDR2 is FQGNSA. Germline trimming cut 1 base from V and 4 bases from J; bases unmatched to any gene: 4. The CDR3 coding sequence is TGTGCCAGCAGCTTAGTGGCGGGAGGGCCCACCGGGGAGCTGTTTTTT. Encoded protein: CASSLVAGGPTGELFF.

This clone was picked up one time. The CDR3 bases are TGTGCCAGCAGTCAAGACGTGGGGGCTTTGTACTTC. As protein: CASSQDVGALYF. V gene TRBV6-2 or TRBV6-3 combines with J gene TRBJ2-7; TRBD1 is a possible D gene (6 bases). The V end lost 5 bases, the J end lost 12 bases, and 17 bases lay between the germline ends. Germline CDR1 MNHEY, CDR2 SVGEGT. The length of the CDR3 is 12 residues.